These T cell receptor beta chains were read from a single sample in a study of T cells in Graves' hyperthyroidism and ophthalmopathy. One entry per CDR3 protein results from TCRdb running MiXCR on the multiplex PCR reads. The sample lists nearly 600,000 distinct CDR3 sequences; 12% to 15% were seen once. The specimen was blood. These receptor sequences come from a woman aged 18-35 years with Graves' ophthalmopathy. Both conserved end residues are part of each CDR3. D genes are given only for firm matches. Rows give clone size only sometimes, using once, few, many, or a class for an expanded clone.

clone size,V gene,J gene,D gene,CDR3 protein,CDR3 DNA
.,TRBV9,TRBJ1-3,TRBD1,CASSERGQVGNTIYF,TGTGCCAGCAGCGAGCGGGGACAGGTTGGAAACACCATATATTTT
many,TRBV6-6,TRBJ2-7,.,CASSYSGRGSYEQYF,TGTGCCAGCAGTTACTCGGGCAGGGGATCCTACGAGCAGTACTTC
.,TRBV10-3,TRBJ1-4,.,CAISGEQGGEKLFF,TGTGCCATCAGTGGAGAGCAGGGTGGGGAAAAACTGTTTTTT
.,TRBV7-9,TRBJ2-2,.,CASSPAKFVTGELFF,TGTGCCAGCAGTCCCGCGAAGTTTGTCACCGGGGAGCTGTTTTTT
many,TRBV6-1,TRBJ2-7,TRBD2,CASSPLAGGVYEQYF,TGTGCCAGCAGTCCTTTAGCGGGAGGGGTTTACGAGCAGTACTTC
many,TRBV11-2,TRBJ2-1,.,CASSLETDGAGSYNEQFF,TGTGCCAGCAGCTTAGAAACAGATGGAGCGGGCTCCTACAATGAGCAGTTCTTC
many,TRBV5-6,TRBJ2-7,.,CASMGQTGAYEQYF,TGTGCCAGCATGGGGCAGACGGGAGCTTACGAGCAGTACTTC
many,TRBV6-5,TRBJ1-2,.,CASSYHDRNYGYTF,TGTGCCAGCAGTTACCATGACAGGAACTATGGCTACACCTTC
few,TRBV29-1,TRBJ2-5,.,CSVDRVRGETQYF,TGCAGCGTTGATCGGGTGAGAGGGGAGACCCAGTACTTC
many,TRBV7-2,TRBJ2-7,TRBD1,CASSERTGVYEQYF,TGTGCCAGCAGCGAAAGGACAGGGGTCTACGAGCAGTACTTC
.,TRBV13,TRBJ2-7,.,CASSHRRADYEQYF,TGTGCCAGCAGCCACCGGAGGGCCGACTACGAGCAGTACTTC
many,TRBV30,TRBJ1-2,.,CAWVGGRVYGYTF,TGTGCCTGGGTCGGGGGGCGAGTCTATGGCTACACCTTC
many,TRBV27,TRBJ1-5,.,CASSLYGAGQPQHF,TGTGCCAGCAGTTTATACGGGGCAGGTCAGCCCCAGCATTTT
many,TRBV28,TRBJ1-1,TRBD1,CASTHQYRGRNTEAFF,TGTGCCAGCACTCATCAATACAGGGGGAGGAACACTGAAGCTTTCTTT
many,TRBV20-1,TRBJ2-7,TRBD2,CSATILGLADSYEQYF,TGCAGTGCTACGATTTTGGGACTAGCAGACTCCTACGAGCAGTACTTC
many,TRBV20-1,TRBJ1-1,.,CSAPDPLNTEAFF,TGCAGTGCTCCCGACCCGTTGAACACTGAAGCTTTCTTT
many,TRBV4-3,TRBJ1-1,.,CASSQEARGYEAFF,TGCGCCAGCAGCCAAGAGGCCCGGGGGTACGAAGCTTTCTTT
many,TRBV7-2,TRBJ2-5,.,CASNLGSRSETQYF,TGTGCCAGCAACCTAGGGAGCAGGTCAGAGACCCAGTACTTC
few,TRBV6-5,TRBJ2-5,.,CASSYSGATQYF,TGTGCCAGCAGTTACTCCGGGGCGACCCAGTACTTC
many,TRBV29-1,TRBJ2-7,.,CSVEVQPTGYEQYF,TGCAGCGTTGAAGTACAACCGACTGGGTACGAGCAGTACTTC
many,TRBV7-2,TRBJ2-1,.,CASSLPKGHNNEQFF,TGTGCCAGCAGCTTACCGAAGGGTCACAACAATGAGCAGTTCTTC
.,TRBV5-5,TRBJ1-2,TRBD1,CASSPATRQGYGYTF,TGTGCCAGCAGCCCGGCTACCAGACAGGGCTATGGCTACACCTTC
many,TRBV20-1,TRBJ2-3,.,CSARGENSRTDTQYF,TGCAGTGCTAGAGGAGAGAATTCTCGCACAGATACGCAGTATTTT
few,TRBV12-3/TRBV12-4,TRBJ1-3,.,CASSARGGGNTIYF,TGTGCCAGCAGTGCTCGGGGGGGGGGAAACACCATATATTTT
many,TRBV7-9,TRBJ1-1,.,CASSRPGRITTEAFF,TGTGCCAGCAGTCGACCGGGACGAATTACGACTGAAGCTTTCTTT
.,TRBV5-1,TRBJ2-7,.,CASGLDFSYEQYF,TGCGCCAGCGGCTTAGACTTCTCCTACGAGCAGTACTTC
many,TRBV6-1,TRBJ2-1,.,CACHRGGSYNEQFF,TGTGCCTGCCACAGGGGAGGCTCCTACAATGAGCAGTTCTTC
few,TRBV28,TRBJ1-3,TRBD1,CASSMDRISGNTIYF,TGTGCCAGCAGCATGGACAGGATCTCTGGAAACACCATATATTTT